This T cell receptor (beta chain) stems from a study of cytomegalovirus exposure and HLA in healthy donors. Study-level points and caveats: In a later analysis, donors in an Asian-associated ancestry cluster reportedly had fewer N-insertions in productive TCRs than the cohort mean. Data from an earlier analysis indicated that most TCR beta V segments were productive either about 87% or about 30% of the time. Per a later analysis, under 20,000 TCR beta sequences showed association with HLA alleles at 0.05 false discovery rate. TCR beta chain V- and J-gene trimming was linked, in a later analysis, to a missense variant in DCLRE1C.

There are 15 residues in the CDR3. Trimming stripped 1 base from V and 5 bases from J, with 14 bases between. Germline CDR1 MDHEN, CDR2 SYDVKM. In the PCR, 60 Vbeta and 13 Jbeta primers were used. Produced via immunoSEQ multiplex PCR; TCRdb's table is partial and in-frame only. The sample yields some 150,000 clones, around 75% seen once. This clone turned up a few times. What it binds is not known. This clonotype originated in a female donor in good health and CMV-seronegative. The chain has TRBV28 and TRBJ2-5; possible D gene TRBD2, 6 bases. Sequenced: PBMCs. The CDR3 protein is CASSLYRGLGETQYF. DNA of the CDR3: TGTGCCAGCAGTTTATATCGGGGGTTAGGGGAGACCCAGTACTTC.